This TCR beta chain was sequenced during a study of vaccination and CD4 T cells after COVID-19. Broader study findings: A median of around 86% of reactive clones, in convalescent patients, became evident only post-vaccination.

Stated treatment: approximately 9-day PBMC culture with coronavirus spike peptide pools or control peptides (ViraFEST assay). After expanding antigen-specific T cells with peptide pools, ViraFEST sequenced their TCRs. As concerns this clonotype: Its antigen is as yet unknown.

Sequenced with the Oncomine TCR Beta short-read assay was DNA taken from cultured CD4+ T cells. Investigators obtained genomic DNA by extraction from cultured CD4+ T cells. TCRdb passed the PCR reads through MiXCR, listing each CDR3 protein once. The table lists some 16,000 distinct CDR3 sequences, about a third of them singletons. Sequenced material: CD4+ T cells from blood, cultured in vitro, taken before SARS-CoV-2 vaccination. This receptor was obtained from a human donor who received a COVID-19 vaccine.

The CDR3 sequence is CASSLPIWDHRGWEQYF. The DNA for the CDR3 is TGTGCCAGCAGCTTACCGATCTGGGACCACAGGGGGTGGGAGCAGTACTTC. V and J are TRBV7-8 and TRBJ2-7; 8 positions agree with TRBD1. Germline loops: CDR1 SGHVS, CDR2 FQNEAQ. V dropped 2 bases and J dropped 7; count of bases not matched to a gene: 16. This CDR3 region has 17 residues.